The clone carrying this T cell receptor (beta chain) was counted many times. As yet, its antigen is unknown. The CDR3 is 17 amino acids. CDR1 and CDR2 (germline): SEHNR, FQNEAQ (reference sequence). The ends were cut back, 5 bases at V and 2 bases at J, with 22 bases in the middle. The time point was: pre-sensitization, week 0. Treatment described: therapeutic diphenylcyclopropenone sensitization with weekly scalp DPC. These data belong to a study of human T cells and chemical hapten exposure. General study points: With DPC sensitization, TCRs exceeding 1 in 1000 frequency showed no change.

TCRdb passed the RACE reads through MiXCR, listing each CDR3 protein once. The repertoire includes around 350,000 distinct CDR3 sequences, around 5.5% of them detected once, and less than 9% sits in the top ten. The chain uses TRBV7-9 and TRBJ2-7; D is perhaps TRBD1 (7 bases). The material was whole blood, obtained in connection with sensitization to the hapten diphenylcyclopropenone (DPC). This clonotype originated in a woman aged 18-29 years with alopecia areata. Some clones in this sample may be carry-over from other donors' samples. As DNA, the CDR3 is TGTGCCAGCAGCCCGCGAACGGGGGACAGCTATCCCTACGAGCAGTACTTC. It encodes CASSPRTGDSYPYEQYF.